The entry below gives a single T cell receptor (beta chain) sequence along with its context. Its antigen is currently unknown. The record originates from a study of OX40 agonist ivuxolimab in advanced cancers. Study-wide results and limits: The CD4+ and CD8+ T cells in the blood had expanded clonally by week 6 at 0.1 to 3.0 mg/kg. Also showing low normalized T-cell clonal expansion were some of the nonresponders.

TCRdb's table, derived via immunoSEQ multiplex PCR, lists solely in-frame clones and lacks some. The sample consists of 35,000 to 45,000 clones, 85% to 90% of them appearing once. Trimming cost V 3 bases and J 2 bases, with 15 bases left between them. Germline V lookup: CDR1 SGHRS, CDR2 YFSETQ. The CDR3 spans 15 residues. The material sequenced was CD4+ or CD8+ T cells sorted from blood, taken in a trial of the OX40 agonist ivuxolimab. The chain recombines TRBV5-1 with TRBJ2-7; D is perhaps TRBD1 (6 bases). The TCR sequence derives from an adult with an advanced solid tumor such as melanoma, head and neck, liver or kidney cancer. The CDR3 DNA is TGCGCCAGCAGCTCCTCGTGGGGGCCGGCCTACGAGCAGTACTTC. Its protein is CASSSSWGPAYEQYF. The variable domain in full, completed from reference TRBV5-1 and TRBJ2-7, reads KAGVTQTPRYLIKTRGQQVTLSCSPISGHRSVSWYQQTPGQGLQFLFEYFSETQRNKGNFPGRFSGRQFSNSRSEMNVSTLELGDSALYLCASSSSWGPAYEQYFGPGTRLTVT.